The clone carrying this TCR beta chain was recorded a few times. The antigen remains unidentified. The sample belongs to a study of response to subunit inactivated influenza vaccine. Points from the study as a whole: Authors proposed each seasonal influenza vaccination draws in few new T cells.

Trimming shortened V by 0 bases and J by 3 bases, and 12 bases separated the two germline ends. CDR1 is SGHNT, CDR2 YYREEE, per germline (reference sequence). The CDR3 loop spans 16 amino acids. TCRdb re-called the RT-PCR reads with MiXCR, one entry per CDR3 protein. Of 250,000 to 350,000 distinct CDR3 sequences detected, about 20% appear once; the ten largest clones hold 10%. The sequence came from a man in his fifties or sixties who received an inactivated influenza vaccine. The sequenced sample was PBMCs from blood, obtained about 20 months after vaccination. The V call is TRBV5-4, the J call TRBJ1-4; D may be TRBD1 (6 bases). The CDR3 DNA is TGTGCCAGCAGCTTGGGGGGGCTCGGGCCTAATGAAAAACTGTTTTTT. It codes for CASSLGGLGPNEKLFF.